This TCR beta chain was recorded in a study of cytomegalovirus exposure and HLA in healthy donors. Study observations and caveats: HLA alleles were associated with around 17,000 TCR beta sequences in a later analysis at 0.05 false discovery rate. Most TCR sequences showed up rarely, but some public TCRs showed up in many donors. Trimming of TCR beta V- and J-genes showed a link, identified in a later analysis, to a missense DCLRE1C variant. Certain sequence variants were highly shared and formed a cluster, and this cluster was likely a sequencing artifact.

CDR3 length equals 15 residues. Germline loops: CDR1 MNHEY, CDR2 SVGAGI. The study ran its PCR with 60 Vbeta and 13 Jbeta primers. Generated by immunoSEQ multiplex PCR, the TCRdb table keeps only in-frame clones and is missing some. Of roughly 150,000 clones listed, roughly 70% are singletons. About this clone itself: Its antigen is undetermined.

Sequencing used PBMCs. This clonotype originated in a man aged 25 to 40 in good health and CMV-seropositive. The genes are TRBV6-5 and TRBJ2-5; a possible D gene is TRBD1 (7 bases). The tail of the sequence fits TRBJ2-7 better, so the J call may be wrong. For the CDR3, the DNA is TGTGCCAGCAGTTACGGGGGGACAGAGACTTACGAGCAGTACTTC. Amino acid sequence: CASSYGGTETYEQYF.